A selection of T cell receptor beta chains follows, all from one sample in a study of CD8+CD57+ T cells in acquired aplastic anemia. TCRdb re-called the reads through MiXCR, storing one row per CDR3 protein. The sample carries approximately 170,000 distinct CDR3 sequences, about half recorded once. Sequenced: sorted CD4+, CD8+, or CD8+CD57+ T cells (not recorded which) from PBMCs. The receptors originated from a human donor with aplastic anemia. Each CDR3 is given with its conserved first and last residue. Fields, in order: clone size, D gene, J gene, V gene, CDR3 DNA, CDR3 protein. The D gene is left open where the match is weak. Size values are once, few and many counts, or a class for expanded clones, and some rows have none.

abundance: NA; d_gene: NA; j_gene: TRBJ2-7; v_gene: TRBV20-1; CDR3nt: TGCAGTGCTAGTGAACAGAGCTACGAGCAGTACTTC; CDR3aa: CSASEQSYEQYF
abundance: NA; d_gene: TRBD2; j_gene: TRBJ2-7; v_gene: TRBV12-3/TRBV12-4; CDR3nt: TGTGCCAGCAGTTTATTCGGGGGGAGTTTCTACGAGCAGTACTTC; CDR3aa: CASSLFGGSFYEQYF
abundance: NA; d_gene: NA; j_gene: TRBJ2-5; v_gene: TRBV2; CDR3nt: TGTGCCAGCAGTTACTCGGAAAAGCGGGAGACCCAGTACTTC; CDR3aa: CASSYSEKRETQYF
abundance: NA; d_gene: NA; j_gene: TRBJ2-3; v_gene: TRBV20-1; CDR3nt: TGCAGTGCCCCTTCGAGGACTACGATTACAGATACGCAGTATTTT; CDR3aa: CSAPSRTTITDTQYF
abundance: NA; d_gene: TRBD1; j_gene: TRBJ1-2; v_gene: TRBV6-1; CDR3nt: TGTGCCAGCAACCCCGGGACAGGGGGCTATGGCTACACCTTC; CDR3aa: CASNPGTGGYGYTF
abundance: many; d_gene: TRBD1; j_gene: TRBJ1-1; v_gene: TRBV20-1; CDR3nt: TGCAGTGCCGGACAGGGAGACACTGAAGCTTTCTTT; CDR3aa: CSAGQGDTEAFF
abundance: few; d_gene: TRBD1; j_gene: TRBJ1-4; v_gene: TRBV3-1; CDR3nt: TGTGCCAGCAGCCACGGCGGGACAGGGCTTGAAAAACTGTTTTTT; CDR3aa: CASSHGGTGLEKLFF
abundance: many; d_gene: TRBD1; j_gene: TRBJ1-2; v_gene: TRBV5-1; CDR3nt: TGCGCCAGCAGCCCCGGGACAGGGGATGGCTACACCTTC; CDR3aa: CASSPGTGDGYTF
abundance: NA; d_gene: NA; j_gene: TRBJ2-6; v_gene: TRBV10-3; CDR3nt: TGTGCCATAAGCCATAACAGGGATGGGGCCAACGTCCTGACTTTC; CDR3aa: CAISHNRDGANVLTF
abundance: NA; d_gene: NA; j_gene: TRBJ1-5; v_gene: TRBV29-1; CDR3nt: TGCAGCGTCCTAGGCCCAGGACAAGATCAGCCCCAGCATTTT; CDR3aa: CSVLGPGQDQPQHF
abundance: few; d_gene: TRBD1; j_gene: TRBJ2-5; v_gene: TRBV10-2; CDR3nt: TGCGCCAGCAGTTGGGACAGGGGGCGTGAGACCCAGTACTTC; CDR3aa: CASSWDRGRETQYF
abundance: NA; d_gene: NA; j_gene: TRBJ1-2; v_gene: TRBV5-1; CDR3nt: TGCGCCAGCAGCGTCGGGGTCCTCTATGGCTACACCTTC; CDR3aa: CASSVGVLYGYTF
abundance: many; d_gene: TRBD2; j_gene: TRBJ2-5; v_gene: TRBV4-1; CDR3nt: TGCGCCAGCAGCCCCGAGGCCGTAGCGGGGGGGCGGGTGGAGACCCAGTACTTC; CDR3aa: CASSPEAVAGGRVETQYF
abundance: NA; d_gene: TRBD2; j_gene: TRBJ2-7; v_gene: TRBV11-2; CDR3nt: TGTGCCAGCAGCTTAGTAGTGACTAGCGGGAGCTACGAGCAGTACTTC; CDR3aa: CASSLVVTSGSYEQYF
abundance: NA; d_gene: NA; j_gene: TRBJ2-5; v_gene: TRBV7-8; CDR3nt: TGTGCCAGCAGCTCCTATAGGGAGACCCAGTACTTC; CDR3aa: CASSSYRETQYF
abundance: NA; d_gene: TRBD1; j_gene: TRBJ1-3; v_gene: TRBV11-1; CDR3nt: TGTGCCAGCAGCGCACCCGGGACAGGCAACGGAAACACCATATATTTT; CDR3aa: CASSAPGTGNGNTIYF
abundance: NA; d_gene: TRBD2; j_gene: TRBJ2-5; v_gene: TRBV7-9; CDR3nt: TGTGCCAGCAGCTTGACTAGCGGGAGGGTTGGTCGGACCCAGTACTTC; CDR3aa: CASSLTSGRVGRTQYF
abundance: NA; d_gene: NA; j_gene: TRBJ2-5; v_gene: TRBV29-1; CDR3nt: TGCAGCGTTGAAACTCCATTACAAGAGACCCAGTACTTC; CDR3aa: CSVETPLQETQYF
abundance: NA; d_gene: TRBD1; j_gene: TRBJ1-2; v_gene: TRBV25-1; CDR3nt: TGTGCCAGCCGTTTATTTCGGACGACAGGGGCCTATGGCTACACCTTC; CDR3aa: CASRLFRTTGAYGYTF
abundance: NA; d_gene: NA; j_gene: TRBJ2-5; v_gene: TRBV11-2; CDR3nt: TGTGCCAGCAGCGCCCAGGGGATTGCGACCCAGTACTTC; CDR3aa: CASSAQGIATQYF
abundance: many; d_gene: NA; j_gene: TRBJ1-1; v_gene: TRBV9; CDR3nt: TGTGCCAGCAGCGACCGAACAGGAATCGAGAACACTGAAGCTTTCTTT; CDR3aa: CASSDRTGIENTEAFF
abundance: once; d_gene: TRBD2; j_gene: TRBJ2-1; v_gene: TRBV19; CDR3nt: TGTGCCAGTAGTGGCAGGGGGACTAGCGGGAACAATGAGCAGTTCTTC; CDR3aa: CASSGRGTSGNNEQFF
abundance: NA; d_gene: NA; j_gene: TRBJ2-2; v_gene: TRBV20-1; CDR3nt: TGCAGGGCAAGAAGCGGTGTCACCGGGGAGCTGTTTTTT; CDR3aa: CRARSGVTGELFF
abundance: many; d_gene: TRBD1; j_gene: TRBJ1-1; v_gene: TRBV6-1; CDR3nt: TGTGCCAGCGGAAGACAGGGAATCGAAGCTTTCTTT; CDR3aa: CASGRQGIEAFF
abundance: NA; d_gene: NA; j_gene: TRBJ2-7; v_gene: TRBV2; CDR3nt: TGTGCCAGCAGTCAGCAGGGATACTACGAGCAGTACTTC; CDR3aa: CASSQQGYYEQYF
abundance: few; d_gene: NA; j_gene: TRBJ2-1; v_gene: TRBV18; CDR3nt: TGTGCCAGCTCACCACTTCAGCACAATGAGCAGTTCTTC; CDR3aa: CASSPLQHNEQFF
abundance: NA; d_gene: NA; j_gene: TRBJ1-2; v_gene: TRBV9; CDR3nt: TGTGCCAGCAGCGGCGCGACCATCGGGAACTATGGCCTCACCTTC; CDR3aa: CASSGATIGNYGLTF
abundance: many; d_gene: TRBD1; j_gene: TRBJ2-7; v_gene: TRBV4-3; CDR3nt: TGCGCCAGCAGCCCCGGGACAGCCTCCTACGAGCAGTACTTC; CDR3aa: CASSPGTASYEQYF
abundance: NA; d_gene: NA; j_gene: TRBJ2-1; v_gene: TRBV7-8; CDR3nt: TGTGCCAGCAGCTTAGACCGGTTCTCCTACAATGAGCAGTTCTTC; CDR3aa: CASSLDRFSYNEQFF
abundance: many; d_gene: TRBD1; j_gene: TRBJ2-3; v_gene: TRBV6-2/TRBV6-3; CDR3nt: TGTGCCAGCAGCCCACAGGGGGCAGGGACAGATACGCAGTATTTT; CDR3aa: CASSPQGAGTDTQYF
abundance: NA; d_gene: TRBD1; j_gene: TRBJ1-1; v_gene: TRBV20-1; CDR3nt: TGCAGTGCTATTAGTTCTACAGGGGGCAACACTGAAGCTTTCTTT; CDR3aa: CSAISSTGGNTEAFF
abundance: NA; d_gene: NA; j_gene: TRBJ1-1; v_gene: TRBV7-9; CDR3nt: TGTGCCAGCAGCTTAGCATTGGGACACCCTGAAGCTTTCTTT; CDR3aa: CASSLALGHPEAFF
abundance: many; d_gene: NA; j_gene: TRBJ2-1; v_gene: TRBV4-2; CDR3nt: TGTGCCAGCAGCATCGGGGCTAGCTCCTACAATGAGCAGTTCTTC; CDR3aa: CASSIGASSYNEQFF
abundance: few; d_gene: TRBD2; j_gene: TRBJ2-2; v_gene: TRBV4-2; CDR3nt: TGTGCCAGCAGCCAACAAGCGGGAGAAACCGGGGAGCTGCTTTTT; CDR3aa: CASSQQAGETGELLF
abundance: NA; d_gene: NA; j_gene: TRBJ1-6; v_gene: TRBV18; CDR3nt: TGTGCCGGCTCTGTAGGGGTGGGGGATTCACCCCTCCACTTT; CDR3aa: CAGSVGVGDSPLHF
abundance: NA; d_gene: TRBD1; j_gene: TRBJ2-2; v_gene: TRBV3-1; CDR3nt: TGTGCCGCGACGACAGGGTCGGACACCGGGGAGCTGTTTTTT; CDR3aa: CAATTGSDTGELFF
abundance: few; d_gene: TRBD2; j_gene: TRBJ2-3; v_gene: TRBV30; CDR3nt: TGTGCCTGGAGTTCCCACGGGGGGGGCTTGACAGATACGCAGTATTTT; CDR3aa: CAWSSHGGGLTDTQYF
abundance: many; d_gene: TRBD1; j_gene: TRBJ1-2; v_gene: TRBV6-4; CDR3nt: TGTGCCAGCAGTGACACCCGGGACAGGGTTAACTATGGCTACACCTTC; CDR3aa: CASSDTRDRVNYGYTF
abundance: few; d_gene: NA; j_gene: TRBJ1-2; v_gene: TRBV15; CDR3nt: TGTGCCACCAGCAGAGATAGGGACTTTAATGGCTACACCTTC; CDR3aa: CATSRDRDFNGYTF
abundance: medium-sized; d_gene: NA; j_gene: TRBJ1-6; v_gene: TRBV25-1; CDR3nt: TGTGCCAGCTGCAGGGGATCGACGTCTTATAATTCACCCCTCCACTTT; CDR3aa: CASCRGSTSYNSPLHF
abundance: NA; d_gene: NA; j_gene: TRBJ1-6; v_gene: TRBV19; CDR3nt: TGTGCCAGTAGAAAGGCAGGGAAATGGTCACCCCTCCACTTT; CDR3aa: CASRKAGKWSPLHF
abundance: many; d_gene: NA; j_gene: TRBJ2-3; v_gene: TRBV19; CDR3nt: TGTGCCAGTAGTATACCCTTCCAGAGCACAGATACGCAGTATTTT; CDR3aa: CASSIPFQSTDTQYF
abundance: NA; d_gene: NA; j_gene: TRBJ2-1; v_gene: TRBV10-3; CDR3nt: TGTGCCACCACCTCGACGGGGTCCTACAATGAGCAGTTCTTC; CDR3aa: CATTSTGSYNEQFF
abundance: NA; d_gene: NA; j_gene: TRBJ1-2; v_gene: TRBV29-1; CDR3nt: TGCAGCGTGACAGGTATCGACGGCTACACCTTC; CDR3aa: CSVTGIDGYTF
abundance: NA; d_gene: NA; j_gene: TRBJ2-3; v_gene: TRBV15; CDR3nt: TGTGCCACCAGCAGGAGAACCCGTGGGGGTAGGGAGCAGTATTTT; CDR3aa: CATSRRTRGGREQYF
abundance: few; d_gene: TRBD2; j_gene: TRBJ2-5; v_gene: TRBV15; CDR3nt: TGTGCCACCAGCAGAGCTCGGGGGGAGGCCCAGTACTTC; CDR3aa: CATSRARGEAQYF
abundance: NA; d_gene: NA; j_gene: TRBJ2-1; v_gene: TRBV29-1; CDR3nt: TGCAGCGTCATTAAACGGGCACCTCCTTACAATGAGCAGTTCTTC; CDR3aa: CSVIKRAPPYNEQFF
abundance: few; d_gene: TRBD1; j_gene: TRBJ2-5; v_gene: TRBV2; CDR3nt: TGTGCCAGCAGTCAGCGGACAGGGGGCCATGAGACCCAGTACTTC; CDR3aa: CASSQRTGGHETQYF
abundance: few; d_gene: NA; j_gene: TRBJ1-6; v_gene: TRBV10-3; CDR3nt: TGTGCCATCACCTCAGGGAATTCACCCCTCCACTTT; CDR3aa: CAITSGNSPLHF
abundance: NA; d_gene: NA; j_gene: TRBJ1-2; v_gene: TRBV2; CDR3nt: TGTGCCAGCACTCTTGGGGGGATGAACACCTTC; CDR3aa: CASTLGGMNTF
abundance: NA; d_gene: NA; j_gene: TRBJ1-1; v_gene: TRBV2; CDR3nt: TGTGCCAGCAGTGAATGGGTTGTGAACACTGAAGCTTTCTTT; CDR3aa: CASSEWVVNTEAFF
abundance: many; d_gene: NA; j_gene: TRBJ1-2; v_gene: TRBV6-1; CDR3nt: TGTGCCAGCCTCCTTTTTGGCTACACCTTC; CDR3aa: CASLLFGYTF
abundance: NA; d_gene: NA; j_gene: TRBJ2-5; v_gene: TRBV29-1; CDR3nt: TGCAGCGTTGAAGCTGGAGGGGGGCGCACAGAGACCCAGTACTTC; CDR3aa: CSVEAGGGRTETQYF
abundance: few; d_gene: NA; j_gene: TRBJ2-5; v_gene: TRBV24-1; CDR3nt: TGTGCCACCAGTTTATCGCCGACAGCCCAAGAGACCCAGTACTTC; CDR3aa: CATSLSPTAQETQYF
abundance: many; d_gene: NA; j_gene: TRBJ2-3; v_gene: TRBV9; CDR3nt: TGTGCCAGCAGCCCGTTGGAAGATACGCAGTATTTT; CDR3aa: CASSPLEDTQYF
abundance: once; d_gene: NA; j_gene: TRBJ2-7; v_gene: TRBV20-1; CDR3nt: TGCAGTGCTTGGGGTACAGACGGGCGGCGAGACGAGCAGTACTTC; CDR3aa: CSAWGTDGRRDEQYF
abundance: many; d_gene: TRBD2; j_gene: TRBJ2-3; v_gene: TRBV4-2; CDR3nt: TGTGCCAGCAGCCAAGAAACTAGCGGGATGGGGGATACGCAGTATTTT; CDR3aa: CASSQETSGMGDTQYF